This T cell receptor (beta chain) is drawn from a study of cytomegalovirus exposure and HLA in healthy donors. The overall study: Some 80 million unique TCRs from HLA-typed donors were held in an early data release.

This CDR3 is 15 amino acids long. From germline, CDR1 is SEHNR and CDR2 FQNEAQ (reference sequence). As for this clone: Its matching antigen is unknown. One end of the junction does not line up with germline, which may come from a read error.

A multiplex PCR was run with 60 Vbeta primers and 13 Jbeta primers. The protocol was immunoSEQ multiplex PCR, while the TCRdb copy is restricted to in-frame clones and leaves out a portion. The sample has about 100,000 clones, about four fifths seen once; the top ten hold more than 3.5%. Study-wide findings and caveats: As immune exposure information, only CMV serostatus was available. A prior analysis recorded that most TCR beta V segments were productive about 87% or about 30% of the time.

The V and J genes are TRBV7-9 and TRBJ1-3, with a tentative D call TRBD1 (5 bases). The TCR was taken from a female donor in good health and CMV-seropositive. The source material was PBMCs. The CDR3 spells CSSSPPGRGGNTIYF. CDR3 nucleotides: TGTTCCAGCAGCCCACCAGGGAGGGGTGGAAACACCATATATTTT. Variable domain in full (rest from reference TRBV7-9 and TRBJ1-3): DTGVSQNPRHKITKRGQNVTFRCDPISEHNRLYWYRQTLGQGPEFLTYFQNEAQLEKSRLLSDRFSAERPKGSFSTLEIQRTEQGDSAMYLCSSSPPGRGGNTIYFGEGSWLTVV.